This TCR beta chain is from a study of blood T cell repertoires in COVID-19. Across the study: PBMCs, B-cell-depleted T cells, or T cells provided the cDNA or gDNA that made up the material.

This CDR3 has 17 amino acids. V was cut by 4 bases and J by 0 bases, with 17 bases left in between. The V gene's germline CDR1 is KGHDR and CDR2 SFDVKD. Profiled with immunoSEQ multiplex PCR; TCRdb holds only in-frame clones, not every one. The sample lists around 170,000 clones; 86% were seen once. The count of this clone is one. The age range of participants was about 18 to 89 years, with residence in fewer than 25 US areas. Symptom resolution, clearance, or two negative PCRs marked donors in Cohort 3 as recovered. The sequencing input was PBMCs or T cells enriched from blood (not recorded which). This receptor was obtained from a woman aged 25 to 39 who had recovered from COVID-19. The rearrangement links TRBV24-1 to TRBJ1-1, with D perhaps matching TRBD1 (5 bases). The CDR3 sequence is CATSEETTGLMNTEAFF. DNA of the CDR3: TGTGCCACCAGTGAAGAAACAACAGGTCTCATGAACACTGAAGCTTTCTTT.